Below are 5 T cell receptor beta chains sequenced from a single sample in a study of blood T cell repertoires in COVID-19. Profiling relied on immunoSEQ multiplex PCR, and the TCRdb table lists in-frame clones only, not all of them. The table has a few hundred thousand clones, around 92% seen once. Sequencing input: peripheral blood. The receptors were sampled from a man between 40 and 49 years old with acute or convalescent COVID-19.

This chain joins TRBV7-2 and TRBJ1-2; D is possibly TRBD1 (5 bases). This CDR3 has 15 amino acids. Germline V gene data show CDR1 as SGHTA and CDR2 as FQGNSA. The V and J ends lost 1 base and 6 bases respectively, with 15 bases between them. CDR3 in DNA: TGTGCCAGCAGCTTAGGTACAGGATCATTCAATGGCTACACCTTC. Translated: CASSLGTGSFNGYTF.

The chain joins TRBV5-8 to TRBJ1-6, with D uncertain. The CDR3 runs 13 residues. Germline CDR1 reads SGHTS; CDR2 reads YDEGEE. The ends were cut back, 0 bases at V and 7 bases at J, with 5 bases in the middle. The CDR3 DNA follows: TGTGCCAGCAGCTTGGCGGGGAATTCACCCCTCCACTTT. It encodes CASSLAGNSPLHF.

V and J are TRBV6-5 and TRBJ2-1; 10 bases fit TRBD1. The CDR3 spans 14 residues. CDR1 is MNHEY and CDR2 is SVGAGI in the germline V gene. The V and J ends lost 6 bases and 6 bases, in that order; junction bases with no gene match: 5. CDR3 in amino acids: CASSLGQGFNEQFF. CDR3 coding DNA: TGTGCCAGCAGCTTGGGACAGGGGTTCAATGAGCAGTTCTTC.

The chain employs TRBV2 and TRBJ2-2, with 7 bases lining up with TRBD2. CDR3 size: 15 residues. Germline CDR1 is SNHLY and CDR2 is FYNNEI. The V segment lost 9 bases and the J segment 4 bases; nucleotides outside the gene matches: 11. In nucleotides, the CDR3 is TGTGCCAGTAAATATCTGGGCGGGAGCACCGGGGAGCTGTTTTTT. Its translation: CASKYLGGSTGELFF.

This clone was seen just once. V and J are TRBV15 and TRBJ2-7, with 8 positions matching TRBD1. Germline-derived CDR1 and CDR2 are LNHNV and YYDKDF (reference sequence). V trimming: 3 bases; J trimming: 5 bases; junction bases outside the gene matches: 9. This CDR3 comprises 15 residues. The DNA of the CDR3 is TGTGCCACCAGCAGCGATCCGGGACAGGTAGACGAGCAGTACTTC. Translated, it gives CATSSDPGQVDEQYF.